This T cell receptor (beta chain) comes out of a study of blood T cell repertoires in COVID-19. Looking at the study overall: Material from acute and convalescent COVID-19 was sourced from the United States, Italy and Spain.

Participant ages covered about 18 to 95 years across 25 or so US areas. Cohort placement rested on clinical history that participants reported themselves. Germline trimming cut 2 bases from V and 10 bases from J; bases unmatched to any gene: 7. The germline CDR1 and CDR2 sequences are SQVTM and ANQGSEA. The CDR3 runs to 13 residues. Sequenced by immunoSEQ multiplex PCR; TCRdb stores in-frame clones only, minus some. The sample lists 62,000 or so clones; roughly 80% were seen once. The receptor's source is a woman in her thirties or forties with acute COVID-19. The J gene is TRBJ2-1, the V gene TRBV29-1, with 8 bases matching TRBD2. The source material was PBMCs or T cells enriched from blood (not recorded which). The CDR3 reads CSVELRGATEQFF. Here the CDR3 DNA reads TGCAGCGTTGAACTGCGGGGGGCCACCGAGCAGTTCTTC.